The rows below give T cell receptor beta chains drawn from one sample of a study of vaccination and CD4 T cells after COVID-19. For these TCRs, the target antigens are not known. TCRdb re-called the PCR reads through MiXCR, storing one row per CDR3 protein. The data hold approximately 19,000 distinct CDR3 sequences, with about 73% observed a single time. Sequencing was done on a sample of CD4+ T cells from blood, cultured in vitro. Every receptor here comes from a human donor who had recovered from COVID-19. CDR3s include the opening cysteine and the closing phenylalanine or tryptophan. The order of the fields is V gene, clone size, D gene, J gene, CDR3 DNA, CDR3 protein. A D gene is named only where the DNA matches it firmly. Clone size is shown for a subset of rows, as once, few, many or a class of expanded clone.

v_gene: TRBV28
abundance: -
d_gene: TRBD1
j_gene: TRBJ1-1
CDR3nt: TGTGCCAGCAGAAAGGGGCAGGGGGCCGCTGAAGCTTTCTTT
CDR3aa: CASRKGQGAAEAFF

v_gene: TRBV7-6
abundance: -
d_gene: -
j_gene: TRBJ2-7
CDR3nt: TGTGCCAGCAGCTTAGTGGACTCCCACTACGAGCAGTACTTC
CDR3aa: CASSLVDSHYEQYF

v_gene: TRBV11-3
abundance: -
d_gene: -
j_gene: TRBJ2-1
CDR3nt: TGTGCCAGCACCCAGGTGTATAGGGGATATCCCGCCGACAATGAGCAGTTCTTC
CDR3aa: CASTQVYRGYPADNEQFF

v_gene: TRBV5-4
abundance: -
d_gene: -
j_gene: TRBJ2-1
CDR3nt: TGTGCCAGCAGCACCCGCCTAGCTTTCGCCTACAATGAGCAGTTCTTC
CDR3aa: CASSTRLAFAYNEQFF

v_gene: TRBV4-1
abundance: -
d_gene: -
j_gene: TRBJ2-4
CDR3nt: TGCGCCAGCAGCCTAGCCAGGACGAAAAACATTCAGTACTTC
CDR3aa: CASSLARTKNIQYF

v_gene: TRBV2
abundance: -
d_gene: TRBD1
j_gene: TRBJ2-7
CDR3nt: TGTGCCAGCAGCCCATCCTTTTGGGACAGCAGAATCTACGAGCAGTACTTC
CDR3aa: CASSPSFWDSRIYEQYF

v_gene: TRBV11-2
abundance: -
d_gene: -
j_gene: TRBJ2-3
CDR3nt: TGTGCCAGCAGCTTAAGAGGCACAGATACGCAGTATTTT
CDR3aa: CASSLRGTDTQYF

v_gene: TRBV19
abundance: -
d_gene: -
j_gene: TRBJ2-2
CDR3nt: TGTGCCAGTAGTAAGCGGGCTGGATGGGGGAACACCGGGGAGCTGTTTTTT
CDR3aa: CASSKRAGWGNTGELFF

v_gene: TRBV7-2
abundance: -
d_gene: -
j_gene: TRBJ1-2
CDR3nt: TGTGCCAGCAGCTTAACTCAGGGTCGCCACACCTTC
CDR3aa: CASSLTQGRHTF

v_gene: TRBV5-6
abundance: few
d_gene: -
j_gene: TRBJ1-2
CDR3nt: TGTGCCAGTAGTATAGTCCAGCCCTCCTATGGCTACACCTTC
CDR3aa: CASSIVQPSYGYTF